The 16 T cell receptor beta chains reported below all come from one sample, sequenced in a study of cytomegalovirus exposure and HLA in healthy donors. The PCR made use of 60 Vbeta and 13 Jbeta primers. Using immunoSEQ multiplex PCR, the repertoire was profiled, and TCRdb retains in-frame clones only, with some absent. This table has 100,000 to 150,000 clones, about 71% appearing once. Sequencing input: PBMCs. These receptors came from a woman aged 45 to 65 in good health and CMV-seronegative.

The chain has TRBV7-9 and TRBJ1-1, with D unclear. The V gene's germline CDR1 is SEHNR and CDR2 FQNEAQ (reference sequence). Trimming removed 4 bases from V and 8 bases from J, with 14 bases in between. CDR3 length: 13 residues. The CDR3 nucleotides are TGTGCCAGCAGCTCCATCGCGATATTCGAAGCTTTCTTT. Encoded protein: CASSSIAIFEAFF.

V is TRBV6-1 and J is TRBJ1-5, with no clear D. The CDR3 extends over 15 amino acids. The V end was cut by 1 base, the J end by 3 bases, with 10 bases between. CDR1 MNHNS and CDR2 SASEGT come from the germline V gene. CDR3: CASSEGIHYNQPQHF. CDR3 DNA: TGTGCCAGCAGTGAAGGTATACACTACAATCAGCCCCAGCATTTT.

The chain has TRBV7-9 and TRBJ1-1, with TRBD1 identical over 8 bases. Germline values: CDR1 SEHNR, CDR2 FQNEAQ (reference sequence). The CDR3 has 15 residues. V shed 5 bases, J shed 6 bases, and the junction held 11 bases outside the gene matches. This CDR3 is CASSLLGTGSPEAFF. The CDR3 DNA reads TGTGCCAGCAGCCTATTAGGGACAGGCAGTCCTGAAGCTTTCTTT.

V is TRBV7-2 and J is TRBJ1-3; 11 nucleotides align to TRBD1. The CDR3 is 17 residues long. The V gene's germline CDR1 is SGHTA and CDR2 FQGNSA. Unmatched junction bases numbered 11, after V lost 10 bases and J lost 0 bases. The CDR3 sequence is CATRPGTGGISGNTIYF. The CDR3 DNA reads as TGTGCCACACGGCCGGGGACAGGGGGGATCTCTGGAAACACCATATATTTT.

V is TRBV6-6 and J is TRBJ1-2; D is possibly TRBD1 (5 bases). This CDR3 contains 13 residues. Germline V gives CDR1 MNHNY, CDR2 SVGAGI (reference sequence). Trimming pared 2 bases from V and 4 bases from J, leaving 8 bases between. In DNA, the CDR3 is TGTGCCAGCAGTTACGGAGACAGCTATGGCTACACCTTC. Translated, it gives CASSYGDSYGYTF.

The rearrangement links TRBV20-1 to TRBJ2-7; 7 positions match TRBD1. V was pared by 6 bases and J by 6 bases, with 5 bases of the junction left unmatched. Germline CDR1 reads DFQATT; CDR2 reads SNEGSKA (reference sequence). This CDR3 contains 11 residues. The CDR3 is CSAWQGVEQYF. The CDR3 bases are TGCAGTGCGTGGCAGGGGGTCGAGCAGTACTTC.

The chain joins TRBV11-2 to TRBJ2-3, with 7 bases fitting TRBD2. The junction had 8 bases not matched to a gene; V was cut back by 1 base and J by 10 bases. The CDR3 covers 14 residues. Germline CDR1 reads SGHAT; CDR2 reads FQNNGV. Here the CDR3 reads CASSLAGRGVSQYF. As DNA, the CDR3 is TGTGCCAGCAGCTTAGCAGGGAGGGGCGTTTCGCAGTATTTT.

This clone was found a few times. A junction end diverges from the germline sequence, so it may reflect a read error. The chain links TRBV7-9 to TRBJ2-2; possibly TRBD1 for D (6 bases). Germline V CDR1 and CDR2: SEHNR, FQNEAQ (reference sequence). The CDR3 loop spans 15 amino acids. CDR3 amino acids: CSSNRGTFITGELFF. Written as DNA, the CDR3 is TGTTCCAGCAACCGAGGGACATTCATCACCGGGGAGCTGTTTTTT.

V and J are TRBV19 and TRBJ2-1; 14 nucleotides align to TRBD2. CDR3 length: 13 residues. CDR1 is LNHDA and CDR2 is SQIVND in the germline V gene (reference sequence). With 7 bases clipped from V and 13 bases from J, the junction kept 6 bases outside the gene matches. The CDR3 here is CASMETSGRAQFF. CDR3 nucleotides: TGTGCCAGTATGGAGACTAGCGGGAGGGCCCAGTTCTTC.

The chain recombines TRBV7-9 with TRBJ2-7; D uncertain. The CDR3 covers 12 residues. Trimming stripped 5 bases from V and 0 bases from J, with 5 bases between. Germline V gene sequence: CDR1 SEHNR, CDR2 FQNEAQ (reference sequence). The CDR3: CASSLSSYEQYF. Here the CDR3 DNA reads TGTGCCAGCAGCCTCAGCTCCTACGAGCAGTACTTC.

The chain joins TRBV19 to TRBJ1-5; TRBD1 matches at 10 bases. Losses at the gene ends were 1 base for V and 4 bases for J; bases not matched to a gene: 10. This CDR3 is 18 amino acids long. Per the germline V gene, CDR1 is LNHDA and CDR2 is SQIVND (reference sequence). CDR3 DNA: TGTGCCAGTAGTATAGCCGGGACAGGGGCCGCCGCAAATCAGCCCCAGCATTTT. The encoded protein is CASSIAGTGAAANQPQHF.

This rearrangement joins TRBV5-6 to TRBJ2-3; 12 nucleotides align to TRBD1. The length of the CDR3 is 14 residues. V was clipped by 4 bases and J by 4 bases; unmatched bases: 1. CDR1 is SGHDT, CDR2 YYEEEE, per germline. The CDR3 region has the DNA TGTGCCAGCAGCCGGGACAGGGGGCCAGATACGCAGTATTTT. Translated, it gives CASSRDRGPDTQYF.

The chain combines TRBV27 with TRBJ2-7; D is unresolved. The germline CDR1 and CDR2 sequences are MNHEY and SMNVEV (reference sequence). V lost 5 bases and J lost 2, with 10 bases in between. The CDR3 covers 13 residues. CDR3 amino acids: CASSTTNTYEQYF. The CDR3 DNA sequence: TGTGCCAGCAGTACTACCAACACCTACGAGCAGTACTTC.

V usage is TRBV28 and J usage is TRBJ2-7, with D tentatively TRBD1 (6 bases). The CDR3 is 15 amino acids. The germline V gene has CDR1 MDHEN and CDR2 SYDVKM. V dropped 6 bases and J dropped 0 bases, with 15 bases sitting between them. The CDR3 nucleotides read TGTGCCAGCAGCCCTCAGGGGACCCTCTCCTACGAGCAGTACTTC. Its protein is CASSPQGTLSYEQYF.

The chain employs TRBV9 and TRBJ2-1; 11 bases match TRBD2. The V segment lost 3 bases and the J segment 4 bases; nucleotides outside the gene matches: 9. Germline V gene sequence: CDR1 SGDLS, CDR2 YYNGEE. The CDR3 loop spans 17 amino acids. The CDR3 coding sequence is TGTGCCAGCAGCGCGCCCCAGGGACTAGCGGTTTACAATGAGCAGTTCTTC. Amino acids: CASSAPQGLAVYNEQFF.

The J gene is TRBJ2-5, the V gene TRBV15, with TRBD2 matching 9 bases. Germline trimming cut 4 bases from V and 2 bases from J; bases unmatched to any gene: 2. There are 14 residues in the CDR3. The germline V gene has CDR1 LNHNV and CDR2 YYDKDF (reference sequence). The CDR3 region has the DNA TGTGCCACCAGCATAGGACTAGCGCAAGAGACCCAGTACTTC. As protein: CATSIGLAQETQYF.